These 18 T cell receptor beta chains were sequenced from one sample in a study of T-cell reconstitution after alpha-beta-depleted transplantation in children. Preparation of the TCRbeta library involved a method that used unique molecular identifiers. TCRdb re-derived calls from the PCR reads in MiXCR, one entry per CDR3 protein. This table holds fewer than 400,000 distinct CDR3 sequences, just over 20% found once. The source material was PBMCs from the stem cell graft donor, sampled from the stem cell graft. The receptors were gathered from a human donor who donated a stem cell graft to a child with acute myeloid leukemia.

The chain joins TRBV12-3 or TRBV12-4 to TRBJ2-7; 7 bases align to TRBD1. CDR3 length equals 14 residues. The V gene end was trimmed by 5 bases and the J gene end by 4 bases; junction bases not matched to a gene: 8. The CDR3 bases are TGTGCCAGCAGTCTGACGGGACAGAATTACGAGCAGTACTTC. This codes for CASSLTGQNYEQYF.

This clonotype was seen a handful of times. This chain joins TRBV5-5 and TRBJ2-7, with a possible D match to TRBD1 (5 bases). Germline assignment: CDR1 SGHKS and CDR2 YYEKEE (reference sequence). The CDR3 sequence is 13 residues long. Trimming removed 3 bases from V and 0 bases from J, with 7 bases in between. CDR3 sequence reads: CASSSRDSYEQYF. CDR3 sequence (DNA): TGTGCCAGCAGCTCCAGGGACTCCTACGAGCAGTACTTC.

This clonotype has ten or more counts. This chain links TRBV28 with TRBJ2-2; weak D call: TRBD2 (5 bases). Germline V gene sequence: CDR1 MDHEN, CDR2 SYDVKM. Trimming cost V 1 base and J 1 base, with 7 bases left between them. This CDR3 comprises 15 residues. CDR3 in amino acids: CASSLSAGNTGELFF. Written as DNA, the CDR3 is TGTGCCAGCAGTTTATCCGCGGGGAACACCGGGGAGCTGTTTTTT.

The genes are TRBV12-3 or TRBV12-4 and TRBJ1-3; D ambiguous. The CDR3 is 12 residues long. V lost 6 bases and J lost 4, with 7 bases in between. The CDR3 reads CASRTQGNTIYF. CDR3 DNA sequence: TGTGCCAGCAGAACACAAGGAAACACCATATATTTT.

In its sample, this clonotype was seen a few times. J is TRBJ1-1 and V is TRBV12-3 or TRBV12-4, with D uncertain. The CDR3 is 13 residues long. V lost 3 bases and J lost 6, with 11 bases in between. The chain's CDR3 is CASSFPGSAEAFF. The CDR3 bases are TGTGCCAGCAGTTTTCCGGGGAGCGCTGAAGCTTTCTTT.

This clonotype was observed a few times. This chain links TRBV20-1 with TRBJ1-4, with TRBD1 matching 7 bases. The CDR3 is 14 residues long. The trim removed 2 bases at V and 3 bases at J, leaving 3 bases unmatched. Germline-derived CDR1 and CDR2 are DFQATT and SNEGSKA (reference sequence). The CDR3 region is CSARPGTANEKLFF. The DNA for the CDR3 is TGCAGTGCTAGACCAGGGACAGCTAATGAAAAACTGTTTTTT.

At least ten counts were recorded for this clonotype. The chain combines TRBV12-3 or TRBV12-4 with TRBJ2-3; D remains ambiguous. The CDR3 totals 11 residues. V gave up 7 bases and J gave up 6 bases, with 8 bases separating them. The CDR3 DNA reads as TGTGCCAGCAAGAGGTTGGATACGCAGTATTTT. Its translation is CASKRLDTQYF.

The J gene is TRBJ2-1, the V gene TRBV24-1, with a tentative D call TRBD2 (5 bases). The germline V and J ends were trimmed by 3 bases and 5 bases, with 10 bases remaining between them. The CDR3 has 14 amino acids. From germline, CDR1 is KGHDR and CDR2 SFDVKD. The CDR3, as DNA: TGTGCCACCAGTGATCTTACCGGGGACAATGAGCAGTTCTTC. It is translated as CATSDLTGDNEQFF.

This clonotype was seen only a few times. The chain has TRBV12-3 or TRBV12-4 and TRBJ2-7; tentative D call: TRBD1 (6 bases). CDR3 length: 13 residues. Deletions cut 5 bases from V and 4 bases from J, with 12 bases between. The CDR3 spells CASSTGSTYEQYF. CDR3 DNA sequence: TGTGCCAGCAGTACAGGGTCGACGTACGAGCAGTACTTC.

This clonotype has just a few counts. The chain links TRBV6-1 to TRBJ1-6; 8 bases are a match to TRBD1. CDR3 length: 14 residues. Germline CDR1 reads MNHNS; CDR2 reads SASEGT. Trimming removed 9 bases from V and 7 bases from J; junction bases left unmatched: 8. This CDR3 is CASQGQGRNSPLHF. In DNA form, the CDR3 reads TGTGCCAGTCAAGGACAGGGCAGAAATTCACCCCTCCACTTT.

This clonotype was counted many times. The V call is TRBV12-3 or TRBV12-4, the J call TRBJ2-1; 12 bases are a match to TRBD2. This CDR3 has 14 amino acids. Trimming removed 8 bases from V and 6 bases from J; junction bases left unmatched: 5. CDR3: CASSGLAGSNEQFF. The DNA for the CDR3 is TGTGCCAGCTCCGGACTAGCGGGATCCAATGAGCAGTTCTTC.

The chain is built from TRBV7-6 and TRBJ2-1; TRBD2 matches at 12 bases. This CDR3 is 15 amino acids long. The V gene's germline CDR1 is SGHVS and CDR2 FNYEAQ. J gave up 6 bases and V 7 bases, and 7 bases lay outside the gene matches. The DNA of the CDR3 is TGTGCCAGCAACCCGCAGACTAGCGGGAGCAATGAGCAGTTCTTC. This gives the protein CASNPQTSGSNEQFF.

In this sample, this clonotype turned up many times. The CDR3 is CASSYREDYGYTF. Here the CDR3 DNA reads TGTGCCAGCAGCTACAGGGAAGACTATGGCTACACCTTC. V gene TRBV12-3 or TRBV12-4 combines with J gene TRBJ1-2, with D possibly matching TRBD1 (6 bases). Trimming removed 6 bases at V and 3 bases at J, with 11 bases between. The CDR3 is made up of 13 amino acids.

The V gene is TRBV6-5, the J gene TRBJ1-3, with TRBD1 identical over 9 bases. Germline V gene lookup returns CDR1 MNHEY and CDR2 SVGAGI. Trimming took 4 bases from V and 2 from J; bases not matched to a gene: 3. The CDR3 has 15 residues. CDR3: CASSFGTGTGNTIYF. For the CDR3, the DNA is TGTGCCAGCAGTTTCGGGACAGGGACTGGAAACACCATATATTTT.

The CDR3 sequence is CASSWGKEGFEQYF. CDR3 DNA: TGTGCCAGCAGTTGGGGGAAGGAAGGTTTCGAGCAGTACTTC. The rearrangement joins TRBV27 to TRBJ2-7; the D gene could be TRBD1 or TRBD2 (5 bases each). Per the germline V gene, CDR1 is MNHEY and CDR2 is SMNVEV (reference sequence). The CDR3 loop spans 14 amino acids. Trimming took 4 bases from V and 6 from J, leaving 16 bases between them.

This clonotype has just a few counts. This chain connects TRBV15 to TRBJ2-7, with D perhaps TRBD1 or TRBD2 (5 bases each). Trimming took off 5 bases at V and 5 bases at J, with 22 bases between the two ends. The CDR3 has 16 amino acids. CDR1 and CDR2 (germline): LNHNV, YYDKDF (reference sequence). CDR3 residues: CATSPRGQGILHEQYF. In nucleotides, the CDR3 is TGTGCCACCAGCCCCAGAGGGCAGGGTATATTACACGAGCAGTACTTC.

This clonotype was detected ten times or more. This sequence joins TRBV12-3 or TRBV12-4 and TRBJ2-5; D remains ambiguous. Trimming stripped 6 bases from V and 5 bases from J, with 10 bases between. The CDR3 is 12 residues long. Here the CDR3 reads CASSGPLETQYF. In nucleotides, the CDR3 is TGTGCCAGCAGCGGACCACTCGAGACCCAGTACTTC.

This chain uses TRBV7-8 with TRBJ2-5; TRBD2 matches 14 bases. In germline, CDR1 is SGHVS, CDR2 FQNEAQ. The CDR3 has 15 amino acids. V was pared by 5 bases and J by 4 bases, with 3 bases of the junction left unmatched. The CDR3 here is CASSPGLAGVETQYF. The CDR3 DNA sequence: TGTGCCAGCAGCCCGGGACTAGCGGGAGTAGAGACCCAGTACTTC.